This T cell receptor beta chain was identified in a study of blood T cell repertoires in COVID-19. This CDR3 region has 13 residues. The germline V gene has CDR1 MDHEN and CDR2 SYDVKM. The trim removed 8 bases at V and 2 bases at J, leaving 3 bases unmatched. In the source study's methods: It was from reference gene primer amplification that nucleated cell counts were estimated. The assay was immunoSEQ multiplex PCR, and TCRdb's table has in-frame clones only and misses some. The V and J calls and the clone size are those of that table, but D and trimming were determined from the DNA. The repertoire includes 200,000 to 250,000 clones, about 80% of them detected once, and around 2.7% sits in the top ten.

The receptor comes from a woman under 40 who had recovered from COVID-19. The J gene is TRBJ2-5, the V gene TRBV28; 9 nucleotides agree with TRBD2. The sample consisted of peripheral blood. The CDR3 coding sequence is TGTGCCAGCGCAGCGGGAGGTCAAGAGACCCAGTACTTC. Residues: CASAAGGQETQYF. The whole variable domain, filled in from reference TRBV28 and TRBJ2-5, reads DVKVTQSSRYLVKRTGEKVFLECVQDMDHENMFWYRQDPGLGLRLIYFSYDVKMKEKGDIPEGYSVSREKKERFSLILESASTNQTSMYLCASAAGGQETQYFGPGTRLLVL.